Below are 12 T cell receptor beta chains sequenced from a single sample in a study of blood T cell repertoires in COVID-19. Produced via immunoSEQ multiplex PCR; TCRdb's table is partial and in-frame only. The table lists about 14,000 clones, under 90% of them singletons. Sequencing was carried out using peripheral blood. The receptors were sampled from a woman in her sixties or seventies with acute or convalescent COVID-19.

J is TRBJ2-7 and V is TRBV7-9; 7 nucleotides line up with TRBD1. The CDR3 loop spans 14 amino acids. The J segment lost 0 bases and the V segment lost 11 bases, leaving 10 bases of the junction unmatched. From germline, CDR1 is SEHNR and CDR2 FQNEAQ (reference sequence). As DNA, the CDR3 is TGTGCCTCCACCGACAGGGCGACCTCCTACGAGCAGTACTTC. Encoded protein: CASTDRATSYEQYF.

The V call is TRBV12-5, the J call TRBJ2-7; 8 positions match TRBD2. CDR1 LGHNT and CDR2 FRNRAP come from the germline V gene. V shed 0 bases, J shed 6 bases, and the junction held 16 bases outside the gene matches. The CDR3 extends over 18 amino acids. The CDR3 DNA reads as TGTGCTAGTGGTTTGGTACTAGGCCAGAAAGCGGGAGAAGGCGAGCAGTACTTC. Translation gives CASGLVLGQKAGEGEQYF.

J is TRBJ1-2 and V is TRBV2; unclear D gene. This CDR3 has 15 residues. CDR1 and CDR2 from the germline V gene are SNHLY and FYNNEI. V was clipped by 6 bases and J by 1 base, with 15 bases between them. This CDR3 is CASRTNRELNYGYTF. DNA of the CDR3: TGTGCCAGCAGAACTAACCGGGAGCTTAACTATGGCTACACCTTC.

The J gene is TRBJ2-1, the V gene TRBV11-2; TRBD2 matches 11 bases. CDR3 size: 18 residues. Trimming cost V 0 bases and J 2 bases; bases outside gene matches: 6. CDR1 and CDR2 from the germline V gene are SGHAT and FQNNGV. The CDR3: CASSLDRGSGGAYNEQFF. The CDR3 DNA follows: TGTGCCAGCAGCTTAGATCGTGGTAGCGGGGGGGCCTACAATGAGCAGTTCTTC.

The chain is built from TRBV2 and TRBJ1-2, with 7 bases identical to TRBD1. V lost 2 bases, J lost 5 bases, and 14 bases stayed unmatched. The CDR3 is 17 residues long. The germline V gene has CDR1 SNHLY and CDR2 FYNNEI. CDR3 in amino acids: CASSEFGVGSTGYGYTF. CDR3 coding DNA: TGTGCCAGCAGTGAATTTGGGGTCGGCTCGACAGGGTATGGCTACACCTTC.

The V gene is TRBV5-8, the J gene TRBJ2-2, with 8 bases identical to TRBD1. Trimming cost V 4 bases and J 5 bases; bases outside gene matches: 7. The CDR3 runs to 15 residues. Per germline, CDR1 SGHTS and CDR2 YDEGEE. The CDR3 DNA sequence: TGTGCCAGCAGCCGTGGGACAGGTGATACCGGGGAGCTGTTTTTT. This sequence encodes CASSRGTGDTGELFF.

The chain uses TRBV7-6 and TRBJ2-3; the match to TRBD2 covers 10 bases. V gave up 2 bases and J gave up 3 bases; unmatched junction bases: 8. The germline gives CDR1 SGHVS, CDR2 FNYEAQ. The CDR3 sequence is 17 residues long. CDR3 in amino acids: CASSLRASGSGTDTQYF. CDR3 DNA sequence: TGTGCCAGCAGCTTAAGGGCTAGCGGGAGTGGGACAGATACGCAGTATTTT.

The CDR3 sequence is CASSFRSGSINEQYF. CDR3 DNA: TGTGCCAGCAGCTTTCGAAGCGGGAGCATCAACGAGCAGTACTTC. The genes are TRBV7-9 and TRBJ2-7, with 8 nucleotides matching TRBD2. The V and J ends lost 3 bases and 5 bases, in that order; junction bases with no gene match: 9. Germline-derived CDR1 and CDR2 are SEHNR and FQNEAQ (reference sequence). CDR3 length equals 15 residues.

V gene TRBV28 combines with J gene TRBJ2-7; a weak D match, TRBD1 (6 bases). The CDR3 is 15 amino acids. With 3 bases removed from V and 5 bases from J, the gap between germline ends came to 17 bases. Per the germline V gene, CDR1 is MDHEN and CDR2 is SYDVKM. CDR3 loop: CASSFTTGILHEQYF. As DNA, the CDR3 is TGTGCCAGCAGTTTCACTACAGGGATCCTACACGAGCAGTACTTC.

The chain recombines TRBV5-1 with TRBJ1-2; the D gene is possibly TRBD1 (5 bases). Germline CDR1 reads SGHRS; CDR2 reads YFSETQ. V was trimmed by 3 bases and J by 6 bases, leaving 9 bases between them. CDR3 length equals 12 residues. For the CDR3, the DNA is TGCGCCAGCAGCTCGACAGTAAATGGCTACACCTTC. It codes for CASSSTVNGYTF.

This clone appeared a few times. The rearrangement links TRBV2 to TRBJ1-1, with a weak D call TRBD1 (5 bases). The V end lost 9 bases, the J end lost 1 base, and 18 bases lay between the germline ends. Germline V gives CDR1 SNHLY, CDR2 FYNNEI. The CDR3 spans 15 residues. CDR3 loop: CARGRLAGKNTEAFF. CDR3 sequence (DNA): TGTGCCAGGGGTCGGTTAGCAGGGAAGAACACTGAAGCTTTCTTT.

The chain links TRBV5-4 to TRBJ1-1; weak D call: TRBD1 (5 bases). The CDR3 sequence is 13 residues long. The V end was cut by 1 base, the J end by 6 bases, with 10 bases between. From germline, CDR1 is SGHNT and CDR2 YYREEE (reference sequence). The chain's CDR3 is CASSLQGMAEAFF. CDR3 DNA sequence: TGTGCCAGCAGCTTGCAGGGTATGGCTGAAGCTTTCTTT.